Each of the 18 T cell receptor beta chains below was sequenced from the same sample in a study of blood T cell repertoires in COVID-19. Repertoires were generated with immunoSEQ multiplex PCR, while TCRdb's copy carries only in-frame clones and drops some. The repertoire has 100,000 to 150,000 clones, around 86% of them found once; the top ten carry around 5%. Sequenced input: peripheral blood. These receptors were collected from a human donor in a cohort sampled during active COVID-19.

This chain uses TRBV11-2 with TRBJ2-7, with 8 bases that match TRBD1. Unmatched junction bases numbered 9, after V lost 5 bases and J lost 6 bases. The CDR3 is 14 residues long. The germline CDR1 and CDR2 sequences are SGHAT and FQNNGV. DNA of the CDR3: TGTGCCAGCAGCACCTCGACAGGGGCGTCCGAGCAGTACTTC. Translated, it gives CASSTSTGASEQYF.

V is TRBV5-1 and J is TRBJ1-2; 10 nucleotides match TRBD1. J was trimmed by 8 bases and V by 3 bases; bases with no gene match: 10. Germline CDR1 reads SGHRS; CDR2 reads YFSETQ. The CDR3 has 15 residues. CDR3 amino acids: CASSYYRDRGGGYTF. The CDR3 bases are TGCGCCAGCAGCTACTACCGGGACAGGGGCGGAGGCTACACCTTC.

The V call is TRBV9, the J call TRBJ1-5; the D gene is possibly TRBD1 (5 bases). CDR3 length: 15 amino acids. CDR1 SGDLS and CDR2 YYNGEE come from the germline V gene. Trimming left V 0 bases short and J 0 bases short, with 7 bases between. The DNA of the CDR3 is TGTGCCAGCAGCGTAGGACAGTATAGCAATCAGCCCCAGCATTTT. It is translated as CASSVGQYSNQPQHF.

This chain uses TRBV13 with TRBJ2-7, with 10 nucleotides matching TRBD2. The CDR3 is 15 amino acids. The J segment lost 3 bases and the V segment lost 5 bases, leaving 7 bases of the junction unmatched. CDR1 is PRHDT and CDR2 is FYEKMQ in the germline V gene (reference sequence). As DNA, the CDR3 is TGTGCCAGCAGCATCTGGACTAGCGGAAACTACGAGCAGTACTTC. This translates into CASSIWTSGNYEQYF.

This clone is labeled as medium-sized. This chain links TRBV14 with TRBJ2-1, with 8 nucleotides matching TRBD2. The CDR3 has 15 residues. Unmatched junction bases numbered 11, after V lost 11 bases and J lost 2 bases. Germline-derived CDR1 and CDR2 are SGHDN and FVKESK. The CDR3 loop reads CASAGSGSTYNEQFF. The CDR3 DNA reads as TGTGCCTCAGCCGGAAGCGGGAGTACCTACAATGAGCAGTTCTTC.

There are a few counts of this clone. CDR3 bases: TGTGCCAGCAGCTTAGGGGCGGCCTACGAGCAGTACTTC. Its translation is CASSLGAAYEQYF. The chain recombines TRBV5-8 with TRBJ2-7; D might be TRBD1 (5 bases). Germline CDR1 and CDR2: SGHTS and YDEGEE. V gave up 2 bases and J gave up 2 bases, with 8 bases separating them. This CDR3 is built from 13 residues.

This chain uses TRBV2 with TRBJ2-3, with 8 nucleotides matching TRBD2. Germline CDR1 SNHLY, CDR2 FYNNEI. J lost 5 bases, V lost 6 bases, and 10 bases had no gene match. The CDR3 totals 15 residues. The CDR3 region is CASRSPGLAGDTQYF. In DNA form, the CDR3 reads TGTGCCAGCAGATCCCCCGGGCTAGCGGGAGATACGCAGTATTTT.

The chain carries TRBV4-1 and TRBJ1-3, with unresolved D. The CDR3 runs 18 residues. Germline V gene lookup returns CDR1 MGHRA and CDR2 YSYEKL. With 2 bases removed from V and 0 bases from J, the gap between germline ends came to 17 bases. The CDR3 protein is CASSQPSKRQVSGNTIYF. The CDR3 region has the DNA TGCGCCAGCAGCCAACCCTCGAAACGACAAGTCTCTGGAAACACCATATATTTT.

The gene calls are TRBV10-3 and TRBJ1-1; 9 bases align to TRBD1. J was trimmed by 4 bases and V by 6 bases; bases with no gene match: 6. This CDR3 is 14 amino acids long. The germline V gene encodes CDR1 ENHRY and CDR2 SYGVKD. CDR3 region: CAISQGQGVTEAFF. The CDR3 coding sequence is TGTGCCATCAGCCAGGGACAGGGCGTCACTGAAGCTTTCTTT.

V gene TRBV20-1 combines with J gene TRBJ2-1; TRBD2 agrees at 9 bases. Germline V gene sequence: CDR1 DFQATT, CDR2 SNEGSKA (reference sequence). After removal of 3 bases from V and 8 bases from J, the junction contained 8 bases not matched to a gene. This CDR3 spans 14 amino acids. The CDR3 DNA follows: TGCAGTGCTAGTTTGCGGGAGGGTCGGGATGAGCAGTTCTTC. This encodes CSASLREGRDEQFF.

This chain connects TRBV30 to TRBJ2-7, with D possibly matching TRBD2 (6 bases). The CDR3 sequence is 12 residues long. Deletions cut 2 bases from V and 4 bases from J, with 9 bases between. The germline V gene encodes CDR1 GTSNPN and CDR2 SVGIG (reference sequence). This chain's CDR3 is CAWSFGGYEQYF. The CDR3 DNA sequence: TGTGCCTGGAGTTTCGGGGGATACGAGCAGTACTTC.

J is TRBJ2-7 and V is TRBV5-8; 8 nucleotides match TRBD1. The CDR3 length is 14 residues. CDR1 SGHTS and CDR2 YDEGEE come from the germline V gene. The junction had 8 bases not matched to a gene; V was cut back by 2 bases and J by 7 bases. This CDR3 reads CASSFWTGKREQYF. The CDR3 DNA reads as TGTGCCAGCAGCTTCTGGACAGGGAAGAGAGAGCAGTACTTC.

CDR3 protein: CATQRDRVSEKLFF. The CDR3 nucleotides are TGTGCCACCCAAAGGGACAGGGTGAGTGAAAAACTGTTTTTT. The J gene is TRBJ1-4, the V gene TRBV28; 9 positions match TRBD1. The CDR3 covers 14 residues. Germline V CDR1 and CDR2: MDHEN, SYDVKM. V dropped 10 bases and J dropped 7; count of bases not matched to a gene: 10.

The chain recombines TRBV19 with TRBJ2-6, with unresolved D. CDR1 and CDR2 from the germline V gene are LNHDA and SQIVND (reference sequence). Trimming shortened V by 6 bases and J by 0 bases, and 9 bases separated the two germline ends. The CDR3 covers 15 residues. This chain's CDR3 is CASSAISSGANVLTF. The CDR3 bases are TGTGCCAGTAGCGCTATAAGCTCTGGGGCCAACGTCCTGACTTTC.

This sequence joins TRBV11-2 and TRBJ2-7, with TRBD1 identical over 9 bases. From germline, CDR1 is SGHAT and CDR2 FQNNGV. The CDR3 extends over 15 amino acids. V trimming: 1 base; J trimming: 5 bases; junction bases outside the gene matches: 6. The CDR3 here is CASSLGQGVYHEQYF. The CDR3 DNA reads as TGTGCCAGCAGCTTAGGACAGGGGGTTTACCACGAGCAGTACTTC. The full variable domain, completed using reference TRBV11-2 and TRBJ2-7, is EAGVAQSPRYKIIEKRQSVAFWCNPISGHATLYWYQQILGQGPKLLIQFQNNGVVDDSQLPKDRFSAERLKGVDSTLKIQPAKLEDSAVYLCASSLGQGVYHEQYFGPGTRLTVT.

The chain joins TRBV5-5 to TRBJ2-7; 15 bases fit TRBD2. CDR1 is SGHKS and CDR2 is YYEKEE in the germline V gene (reference sequence). This CDR3 spans 18 amino acids. V was clipped by 4 bases and J by 2 bases; unmatched bases: 10. The DNA of the CDR3 is TGTGCCAGCAGCGAGGGACTAGCGGGAGGCTTGGAAACCTACGAGCAGTACTTC. Translated, it gives CASSEGLAGGLETYEQYF.

CDR3 DNA sequence: TGTGCCAGCAGAAGGGGTAGGTTGGCTGAAGCTTTCTTT. Amino acid sequence: CASRRGRLAEAFF. The chain links TRBV12-3 or TRBV12-4 to TRBJ1-1; TRBD1 might be the D (5 bases). Trimming pared 6 bases from V and 6 bases from J, leaving 14 bases between. The CDR3 has 13 amino acids.

V usage is TRBV19 and J usage is TRBJ2-3; 9 bases are shared with TRBD2. The CDR3 spans 14 residues. Germline loops: CDR1 LNHDA, CDR2 SQIVND (reference sequence). V lost 6 bases and J lost 4; bases outside the gene matches: 5. The CDR3 loop is CASRGGTSPDTQYF. CDR3 DNA sequence: TGTGCCAGTAGAGGGGGGACTAGCCCAGATACGCAGTATTTT.